The clone carrying this T cell receptor beta chain was seen a handful of times. Its antigen is currently unknown. The sample belongs to a study of CD8 T cells in ankylosing spondylitis. Findings of the study overall: A motif of eight or nine highly homologous TCR beta variants was seen as apparently characteristic of ankylosing spondylitis blood. According to the report, clones linked to the disease were significantly enriched in matched synovial fluid samples taken from ankylosing spondylitis patients.

Deletions cut 4 bases from V and 2 bases from J, with 13 bases between. This CDR3 has 15 amino acids. In germline, CDR1 is SGHRS, CDR2 YFSETQ. TCRdb reprocessed the 5' RACE reads with MiXCR, giving one entry per CDR3 protein. The sample holds hundreds of thousands of distinct CDR3 sequences, about 15% seen once. The chain has TRBV5-1 and TRBJ1-5, with D possibly TRBD1 on 6 matching bases. Sequencing input: blood, either unsorted or a sorted T cell fraction (not recorded which). The receptor was isolated from a male donor with ankylosing spondylitis. Here the CDR3 DNA reads TGCGCCAGCAGCACCCAGGGGATGGGCAATCAGCCCCAGCATTTT. It translates to CASSTQGMGNQPQHF.